This TCR beta chain was sequenced in a study of technical replicates of blood from several donors. Trimming took 1 base from V and 1 from J, leaving 9 bases between them. Looked up from germline, CDR1 is SGHNT and CDR2 is YYREEE (reference sequence). The CDR3 is made up of 15 amino acids. This table comes from immunoSEQ multiplex PCR, and its TCRdb copy is limited to in-frame clones, with some not included. The data hold almost 70,000 clones, with more than 85% observed a single time. The chain carries TRBV5-4 and TRBJ1-3; D not resolved. Source material: PBMCs. The receptor comes from a human donor in good health. Some clones in this sample may be carry-over from other donors' samples. CDR3 loop: CASSLTRDSGNTIYF. Here the CDR3 DNA reads TGTGCCAGCAGCTTGACCCGGGATTCTGGAAACACCATATATTTT.